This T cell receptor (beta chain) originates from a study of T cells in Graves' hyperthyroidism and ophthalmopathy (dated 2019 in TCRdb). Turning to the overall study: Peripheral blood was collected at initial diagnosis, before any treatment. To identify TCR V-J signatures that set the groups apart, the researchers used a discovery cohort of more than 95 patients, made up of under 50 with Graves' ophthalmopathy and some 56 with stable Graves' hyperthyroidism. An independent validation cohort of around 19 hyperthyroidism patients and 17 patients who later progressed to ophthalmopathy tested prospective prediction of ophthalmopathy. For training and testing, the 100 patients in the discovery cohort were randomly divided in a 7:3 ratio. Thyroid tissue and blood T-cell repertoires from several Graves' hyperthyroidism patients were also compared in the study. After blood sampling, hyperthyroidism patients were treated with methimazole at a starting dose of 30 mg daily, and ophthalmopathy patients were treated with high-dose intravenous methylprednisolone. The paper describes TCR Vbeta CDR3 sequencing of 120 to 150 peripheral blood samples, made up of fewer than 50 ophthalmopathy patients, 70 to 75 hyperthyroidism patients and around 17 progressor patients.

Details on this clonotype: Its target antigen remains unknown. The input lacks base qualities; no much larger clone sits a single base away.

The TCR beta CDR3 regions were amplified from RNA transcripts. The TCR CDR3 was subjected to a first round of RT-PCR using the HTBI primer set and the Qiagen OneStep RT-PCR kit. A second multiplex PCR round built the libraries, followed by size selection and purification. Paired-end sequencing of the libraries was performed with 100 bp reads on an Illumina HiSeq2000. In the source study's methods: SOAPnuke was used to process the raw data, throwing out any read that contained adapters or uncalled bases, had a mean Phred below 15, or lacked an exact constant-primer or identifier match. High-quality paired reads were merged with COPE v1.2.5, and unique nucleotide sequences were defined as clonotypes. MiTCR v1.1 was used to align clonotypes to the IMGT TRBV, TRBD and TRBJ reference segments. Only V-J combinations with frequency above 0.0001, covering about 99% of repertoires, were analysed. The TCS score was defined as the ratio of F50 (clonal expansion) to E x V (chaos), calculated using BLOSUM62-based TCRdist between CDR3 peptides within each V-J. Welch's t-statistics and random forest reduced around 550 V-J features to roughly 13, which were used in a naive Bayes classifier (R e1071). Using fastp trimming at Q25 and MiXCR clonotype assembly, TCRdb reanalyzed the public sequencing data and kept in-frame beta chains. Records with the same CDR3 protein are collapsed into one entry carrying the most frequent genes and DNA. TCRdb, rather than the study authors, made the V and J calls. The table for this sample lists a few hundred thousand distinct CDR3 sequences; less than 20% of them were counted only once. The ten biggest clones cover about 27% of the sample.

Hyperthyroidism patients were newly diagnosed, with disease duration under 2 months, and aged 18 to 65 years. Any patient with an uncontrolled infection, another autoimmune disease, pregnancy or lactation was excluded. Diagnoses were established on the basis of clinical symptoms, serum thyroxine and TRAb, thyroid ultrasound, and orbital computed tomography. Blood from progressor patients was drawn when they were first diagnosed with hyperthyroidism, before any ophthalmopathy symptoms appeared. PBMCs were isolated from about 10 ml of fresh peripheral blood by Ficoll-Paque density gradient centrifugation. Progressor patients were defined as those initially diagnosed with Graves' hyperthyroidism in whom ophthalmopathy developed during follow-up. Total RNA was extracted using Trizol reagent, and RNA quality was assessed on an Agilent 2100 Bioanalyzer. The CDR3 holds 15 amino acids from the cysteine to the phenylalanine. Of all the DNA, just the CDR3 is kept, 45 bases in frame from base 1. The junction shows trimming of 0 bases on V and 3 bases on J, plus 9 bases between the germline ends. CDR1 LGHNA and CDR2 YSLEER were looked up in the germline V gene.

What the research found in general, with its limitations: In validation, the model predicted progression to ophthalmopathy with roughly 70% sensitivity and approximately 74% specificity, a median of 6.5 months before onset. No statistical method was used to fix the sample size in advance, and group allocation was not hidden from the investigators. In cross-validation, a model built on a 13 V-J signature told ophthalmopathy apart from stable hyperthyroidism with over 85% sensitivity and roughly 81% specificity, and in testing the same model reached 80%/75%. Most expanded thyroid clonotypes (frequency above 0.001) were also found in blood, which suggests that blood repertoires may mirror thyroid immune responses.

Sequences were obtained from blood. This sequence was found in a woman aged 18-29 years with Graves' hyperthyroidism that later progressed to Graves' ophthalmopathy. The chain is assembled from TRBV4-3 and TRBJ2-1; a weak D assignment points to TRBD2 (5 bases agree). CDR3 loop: CASSQDLGLYNEQFF. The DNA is TGCGCCAGCAGCCAAGATCTTGGACTCTACAATGAGCAGTTCTTC.